This T cell receptor beta chain was profiled in a study of T cells expressing NK-cell markers. Making the TCR beta cDNA relied on 5'RACE template switching with UMIs. TCRdb processed the 5' RACE reads again and assigns one entry to each CDR3 protein, with no DNA. The sample spans almost 450,000 distinct CDR3 sequences; the ten largest clones claim more than 7%. This CDR3 contains 14 residues. Looked up from germline, CDR1 is MNHEY and CDR2 is SVGEGT. As to this clonotype: Its target is unknown.

Study conclusions and caveats: Topping the CD3+CD56-NKG2C+ fraction as well were these clonotypes, in a few donors.

The chain is built from TRBV6-2 or TRBV6-3 and TRBJ1-1. The receptor's source is a woman between 18 and 69 years old in good health. Input material: blood T cells: a sorted CD56 or NKG2C T cell subset, CD4+ or CD8+ T cells, or bulk PBMC T cells (not recorded which). The CDR3 is CASSYSAGNTEAFF.